One and the same sample provided the 31 T cell receptor beta chains below, sequenced in a study of cytomegalovirus exposure and HLA in healthy donors. In the PCR, 60 Vbeta and 13 Jbeta primers were used. Data came from immunoSEQ multiplex PCR; TCRdb stores just in-frame clones and leaves some out. The data show 110,000 to 150,000 clones, 77% seen once. Sequences were obtained from PBMCs. These receptors originate from a male donor in good health and CMV-seronegative.

The chain joins TRBV6-6 to TRBJ1-5, with a weak D call TRBD1 (6 bases). The germline CDR1 and CDR2 sequences are MNHNY and SVGAGI (reference sequence). V shed 1 base and J shed 7 bases, with 14 bases lying between them. The CDR3 extends over 15 amino acids. The CDR3 sequence: CASSYLQGGEQPQHF. CDR3 sequence (DNA): TGTGCCAGCAGTTACTTACAGGGTGGAGAGCAGCCCCAGCATTTT.

The V and J genes are TRBV5-1 and TRBJ2-1, with 10 bases fitting TRBD1. Unmatched junction bases numbered 7, after V lost 6 bases and J lost 1 base. The CDR3 is 16 residues long. Germline V CDR1 and CDR2: SGHRS, YFSETQ. This CDR3 is CASTRGGQGSYNEQFF. CDR3 bases: TGCGCCAGCACCCGGGGGGGACAGGGGTCCTACAATGAGCAGTTCTTC.

The count of this clone is one. J is TRBJ1-2 and V is TRBV19, with D perhaps TRBD1 (5 bases). Germline V lookup: CDR1 LNHDA, CDR2 SQIVND (reference sequence). The CDR3 runs to 14 residues. V was shortened by 3 bases and J by 3 bases, with 11 bases between the two germline ends. CDR3 region: CASSIDRVDYGYTF. As DNA, the CDR3 is TGTGCCAGTAGTATTGACAGAGTTGACTATGGCTACACCTTC.

The rearrangement joins TRBV7-2 to TRBJ1-1; D call uncertain. Deletions cut 1 base from V and 5 bases from J, with 8 bases between. Germline loops: CDR1 SGHTA, CDR2 FQGNSA. The CDR3 is 13 residues long. CDR3 DNA: TGTGCCAGCAGCTTAGTAACGGGAACTGAAGCTTTCTTT. Protein sequence: CASSLVTGTEAFF.

This rearrangement joins TRBV7-9 to TRBJ2-5, with a weak D call TRBD1 (6 bases). This CDR3 contains 14 residues. The ends were cut back, 1 base at V and 3 bases at J, with 9 bases in the middle. Germline loops: CDR1 SEHNR, CDR2 FQNEAQ (reference sequence). This CDR3 reads CASSLGTGKETQYF. The CDR3 nucleotides are TGTGCCAGCAGCTTAGGCACAGGGAAAGAGACCCAGTACTTC. The full variable domain, in which reference TRBV7-9 and TRBJ2-5 provide the parts outside the CDR3, is DTGVSQNPRHKITKRGQNVTFRCDPISEHNRLYWYRQTLGQGPEFLTYFQNEAQLEKSRLLSDRFSAERPKGSFSTLEIQRTEQGDSAMYLCASSLGTGKETQYFGPGTRLLVL.

This chain joins TRBV11-3 and TRBJ2-1; 11 bases align to TRBD2. The length of the CDR3 is 16 residues. After removal of 5 bases from V and 3 bases from J, the junction contained 6 bases not matched to a gene. CDR1 and CDR2 (germline): SGHNT, YENEEA. The DNA for the CDR3 is TGTGCCAGCAGCCCCATCGGGACTAGCGGCTACAATGAGCAGTTCTTC. It yields the protein CASSPIGTSGYNEQFF.

The chain uses TRBV20-1 and TRBJ1-2; D not resolved. The CDR3 is 10 residues long. V dropped 3 bases and J dropped 6 bases, with 5 bases sitting between them. CDR1 is DFQATT, CDR2 SNEGSKA, per germline (reference sequence). CDR3 nucleotide sequence: TGCAGTGCTAGCGGTGATGGCTACACCTTC. Translated, it gives CSASGDGYTF.

The CDR3 region is CAFKPGQGSPLHF. As DNA, the CDR3 is TGTGCCTTTAAGCCGGGACAGGGGTCACCCCTCCACTTT. The chain joins TRBV30 to TRBJ1-6; TRBD1 matches 10 bases. The V gene end was trimmed by 7 bases and the J gene end by 10 bases; junction bases not matched to a gene: 7. The CDR3 is 13 amino acids. The germline V gene encodes CDR1 GTSNPN and CDR2 SVGIG (reference sequence). Variable domain in full (rest from reference TRBV30 and TRBJ1-6): SQTIHQWPATLVQPVGSPLSLECTVEGTSNPNLYWYRQAAGRGLQLLFYSVGIGQISSEVPQNLSASRPQDRQFILSSKKLLLSDSGFYLCAFKPGQGSPLHFGNGTRLTVT.

This rearrangement joins TRBV1 to TRBJ2-7; no check of the table's D call, TRBD1, against the DNA was made. TRBV1 is listed as a pseudogene. The CDR3 is 16 residues long. CDR3 loop: CTSSQTYLGQPNEQYF. The CDR3 coding sequence is TGCACCAGCAGCCAGACCTACCTCGGACAGCCAAACGAGCAGTACTTC.

The J gene is TRBJ1-6, the V gene TRBV30; perhaps TRBD1 as D (6 bases). Trimming shortened V by 2 bases and J by 5 bases, and 13 bases separated the two germline ends. The CDR3 sequence is 15 residues long. Per germline, CDR1 GTSNPN and CDR2 SVGIG (reference sequence). CDR3 residues: CAWSSKDRNNSPLHF. The DNA for the CDR3 is TGTGCCTGGAGTTCGAAAGACAGGAATAATTCACCCCTCCACTTT.

The chain links TRBV6-1 to TRBJ2-5; no reliable D call. Trimming shortened V by 2 bases and J by 4 bases, and 2 bases separated the two germline ends. The germline V gene encodes CDR1 MNHNS and CDR2 SASEGT. CDR3 length: 11 residues. In DNA, the CDR3 is TGTGCCAGCAGTGAACTAGAGACCCAGTACTTC. This encodes CASSELETQYF.

The chain has TRBV28 and TRBJ2-2; D might be TRBD2 (6 bases). The V end lost 3 bases, the J end lost 6 bases, and 11 bases lay between the germline ends. The germline gives CDR1 MDHEN, CDR2 SYDVKM. CDR3 length: 14 amino acids. The CDR3 protein is CASSFAGWSGELFF. In DNA, the CDR3 is TGTGCCAGCAGTTTCGCGGGGTGGTCCGGGGAGCTGTTTTTT.

The chain is built from TRBV27 and TRBJ2-5; 12 bases match TRBD2. The germline gives CDR1 MNHEY, CDR2 SMNVEV (reference sequence). CDR3 length: 16 residues. Trimming at V came to 6 bases and at J to 13 bases, leaving 18 bases not matched to a gene. The CDR3 is CASSSWGLAGQTLMYF. CDR3 coding DNA: TGTGCCAGCAGCTCGTGGGGACTAGCGGGTCAAACTCTCATGTACTTC.

The chain has TRBV9 and TRBJ1-1; TRBD1 agrees at 10 bases. The CDR3 length is 14 residues. The junction had 2 bases not matched to a gene; V was cut back by 2 bases and J by 4 bases. CDR1 is SGDLS, CDR2 YYNGEE, per germline. CDR3 bases: TGTGCCAGCAGCGTGACAGGGGGCGGCACTGAAGCTTTCTTT. It is translated as CASSVTGGGTEAFF.

This chain links TRBV19 with TRBJ2-1; 8 bases line up with TRBD1. Germline V gene lookup returns CDR1 LNHDA and CDR2 SQIVND (reference sequence). Losses at the gene ends were 7 bases for V and 5 bases for J; bases not matched to a gene: 10. The CDR3 consists of 15 residues. CDR3 DNA sequence: TGTGCCAGTAACGACCGGGACAGGTTACACAATGAGCAGTTCTTC. It encodes CASNDRDRLHNEQFF.

The chain recombines TRBV30 with TRBJ2-2, with unresolved D. Per germline, CDR1 GTSNPN and CDR2 SVGIG (reference sequence). The V gene lost 4 bases and the J gene lost 1 base, with 7 bases spanning the gap. This CDR3 is built from 13 residues. CDR3 loop: CAWNFLNTGELFF. The DNA of the CDR3 is TGTGCCTGGAATTTTCTGAACACCGGGGAGCTGTTTTTT.

The chain links TRBV7-8 to TRBJ2-3; 7 bases map to TRBD2. J lost 3 bases, V lost 5 bases, and 11 bases had no gene match. This CDR3 region has 16 residues. The germline V gene has CDR1 SGHVS and CDR2 FQNEAQ. The CDR3 DNA follows: TGTGCCAGCAGCCCCCGGGAGGCGATGGCGACAGATACGCAGTATTTT. This gives the protein CASSPREAMATDTQYF. The entire variable domain, with the rest obtained from reference TRBV7-8 and TRBJ2-3, is as follows: GAGVSQSPRYKVAKRGQDVALRCDPISGHVSLFWYQQALGQGPEFLTYFQNEAQLDKSGLPSDRFFAERPEGSVSTLKIQRTQQEDSAVYLCASSPREAMATDTQYFGPGTRLTVL.

On this clone: An end of the junction differs from the germline gene, which may be a read error. The V call is TRBV25-1, the J call TRBJ2-6, with D possibly TRBD1 on 6 matching bases. The germline V gene has CDR1 MGHDK and CDR2 SYGVNS. There are 15 residues in the CDR3. CDR3 sequence: CASRDPGAGANGLTF. The CDR3 DNA reads as TGTGCCAGCAGAGATCCAGGGGCTGGGGCCAACGGCCTGACTTTC.

The rearrangement joins TRBV4-3 to TRBJ2-2; the match to TRBD1 covers 7 bases. After removal of 3 bases from V and 0 bases from J, the junction contained 10 bases not matched to a gene. Per germline, CDR1 LGHNA and CDR2 YSLEER. This CDR3 is built from 18 residues. This CDR3 reads CASSQFRDRATNTGELFF. The CDR3 nucleotides are TGCGCCAGCAGCCAGTTTCGCGACAGGGCCACGAACACCGGGGAGCTGTTTTTT.

This chain links TRBV4-1 with TRBJ1-1; D might be TRBD1 (6 bases). The CDR3 runs to 13 residues. From germline, CDR1 is MGHRA and CDR2 YSYEKL. Trimming shortened V by 4 bases and J by 7 bases, and 13 bases separated the two germline ends. The CDR3 DNA is TGCGCCAGCAGCCTATTCGGACAGAATGAAGCTTTCTTT. Translating it yields CASSLFGQNEAFF.

CDR3 bases: TGTGCCAGCTCACTAGTTGGTCTGGGATGGACTAATGAAAAACTGTTTTTT. Its protein product is CASSLVGLGWTNEKLFF. The chain combines TRBV7-8 with TRBJ1-4; no definite D call. V lost 8 bases to trimming and J lost 2 bases, with 21 bases between them. This CDR3 has 17 residues. Germline loops: CDR1 SGHVS, CDR2 FQNEAQ.

The chain carries TRBV7-9 and TRBJ1-2; TRBD1 matches 9 bases. The V and J ends lost 7 bases and 3 bases, in that order; junction bases with no gene match: 9. The CDR3 is 15 residues long. Germline V gene sequence: CDR1 SEHNR, CDR2 FQNEAQ (reference sequence). Here the CDR3 reads CASTQTGGEHYGYTF. CDR3 coding DNA: TGTGCCAGCACCCAGACAGGGGGAGAGCACTATGGCTACACCTTC.

This clone was detected only a few times. The chain is built from TRBV7-9 and TRBJ1-4, with 7 bases aligning to TRBD1. This CDR3 spans 15 amino acids. The germline V gene has CDR1 SEHNR and CDR2 FQNEAQ (reference sequence). V trimming: 5 bases; J trimming: 7 bases; junction bases outside the gene matches: 10. The CDR3 nucleotides read TGTGCCAGCAGCCCCCAGACAGGGATGGGTGAAAAACTGTTTTTT. This encodes CASSPQTGMGEKLFF.

V is TRBV28 and J is TRBJ2-1; 10 bases agree with TRBD1. The V segment lost 5 bases and the J segment 6 bases; nucleotides outside the gene matches: 7. There are 15 residues in the CDR3. Germline V gene data show CDR1 as MDHEN and CDR2 as SYDVKM. The CDR3: CASSVQTGGVNEQFF. CDR3 DNA: TGTGCCAGCAGTGTCCAGACAGGGGGCGTCAATGAGCAGTTCTTC.

The V and J genes are TRBV29-1 and TRBJ2-3; TRBD2 might be the D (5 bases). The CDR3 runs to 12 residues. CDR1 and CDR2 (germline): SQVTM, ANQGSEA. V lost 4 bases and J lost 0, with 5 bases in between. The CDR3 reads CSVGGSTDTQYF. Here the CDR3 DNA reads TGCAGCGTTGGAGGGAGCACAGATACGCAGTATTTT.

This rearrangement joins TRBV7-9 to TRBJ2-5, with D possibly being TRBD1 (6 bases). Germline-derived CDR1 and CDR2 are SEHNR and FQNEAQ (reference sequence). The length of the CDR3 is 15 residues. V lost 5 bases and J 1 base, leaving 14 bases between the germline ends. The CDR3 bases are TGTGCCAGCAGCACCTGGACAGACCCCCAAGAGACCCAGTACTTC. Residues: CASSTWTDPQETQYF.

The chain recombines TRBV29-1 with TRBJ2-6, with TRBD2 as a possible D gene (6 bases). CDR1 and CDR2 (germline): SQVTM, ANQGSEA. Trimming removed 0 bases at V and 3 bases at J, with 15 bases between. The CDR3 has 17 amino acids. The CDR3 is CSVEDRRGWGGANVLTF. Written as DNA, the CDR3 is TGCAGCGTTGAAGATCGGAGGGGTTGGGGTGGGGCCAACGTCCTGACTTTC.

This chain joins TRBV27 and TRBJ2-2, with TRBD1 matching over 8 bases. Germline V gene lookup returns CDR1 MNHEY and CDR2 SMNVEV (reference sequence). V shed 5 bases and J 3 bases; nucleotides not matched to a gene: 8. There are 16 residues in the CDR3. The DNA for the CDR3 is TGTGCCAGCAGTCCCAAGACAGGGGTGGACACCGGGGAGCTGTTTTTT. It specifies CASSPKTGVDTGELFF.

This chain connects TRBV6-6 to TRBJ2-3; perhaps TRBD1 as D (8 bases). The V and J ends lost 6 bases and 6 bases respectively, with 16 bases between them. Germline V gene data show CDR1 as MNHNY and CDR2 as SVGAGI (reference sequence). CDR3 length: 14 amino acids. CDR3 coding DNA: TGTGCCAGCAGCTCACAGGGGGGGCCCGATACGCAGTATTTT. The encoded protein is CASSSQGGPDTQYF.

V usage is TRBV7-8 and J usage is TRBJ1-5; no reliable D call. Trimming took off 1 base at V and 5 bases at J, with 12 bases between the two ends. This CDR3 is built from 15 residues. Germline CDR1 is SGHVS and CDR2 is FQNEAQ. The CDR3 protein is CASSLEILPYQPQHF. CDR3 nucleotides: TGTGCCAGCAGCTTAGAAATACTCCCTTATCAGCCCCAGCATTTT.

The rearrangement links TRBV9 to TRBJ1-4, with D uncertain. The ends were cut back, 4 bases at V and 8 bases at J, with 18 bases in the middle. This CDR3 has 15 amino acids. Germline CDR1 and CDR2: SGDLS and YYNGEE. The CDR3 reads CASSTPGQRGEKLFF. CDR3 coding DNA: TGTGCCAGCAGCACCCCGGGCCAACGAGGGGAAAAACTGTTTTTT.